Each of the 11 T cell receptor beta chains below was sequenced from the same sample in a study of spatial heterogeneity in lung cancer. Each CDR3 protein is one row after TCRdb ran MiXCR on the 5' RACE reads. The table lists about 45,000 distinct CDR3 sequences, 20% to 25% of them singletons, with less than 9% in the top ten. The time point is: blood at routine non-recurrence follow-up after resection. The input for sequencing was PBMCs, taken at follow-up. These receptors all stem from a female donor with early-stage non-small cell lung cancer.

This clonotype was detected many times. The rearrangement links TRBV7-3 to TRBJ2-3; 7 nucleotides align to TRBD2. V lost 5 bases, J lost 1 base, and 3 bases stayed unmatched. The CDR3 is 14 amino acids. The germline V gene encodes CDR1 SGHTA and CDR2 FQGTGA. CDR3 DNA sequence: TGTGCCAGCAGCCCTCTAGCGGGCACAGATACGCAGTATTTT. This encodes CASSPLAGTDTQYF.

The J gene is TRBJ1-1, the V gene TRBV4-1; D call uncertain. CDR1 and CDR2 from the germline V gene are MGHRA and YSYEKL. The CDR3 spans 14 residues. Trimming took off 0 bases at V and 1 base at J, with 6 bases between the two ends. Here the CDR3 reads CASSQDPGNTEAFF. As DNA, the CDR3 is TGCGCCAGCAGCCAAGATCCCGGGAACACTGAAGCTTTCTTT.

V is TRBV7-9 and J is TRBJ2-1; D might be TRBD1 or TRBD2, each matching 5 bases. Germline V gene data show CDR1 as SEHNR and CDR2 as FQNEAQ (reference sequence). This CDR3 has 14 amino acids. V shed 1 base and J shed 9 bases, with 13 bases lying between them. CDR3 protein: CASSLERGSFEQFF. In DNA form, the CDR3 reads TGTGCCAGCAGCTTAGAGAGGGGATCGTTTGAGCAGTTCTTC.

In this sample, this clonotype turned up many times. The V and J genes are TRBV10-3 and TRBJ2-7; D is perhaps TRBD2 (8 bases). This CDR3 spans 16 amino acids. The V and J ends lost 11 bases and 0 bases respectively, with 23 bases between them. Germline CDR1 ENHRY, CDR2 SYGVKD. CDR3 in amino acids: CASRGGLSGSSYEQYF. The CDR3 nucleotides read TGTGCCTCCAGGGGGGGACTGAGCGGGAGCTCCTACGAGCAGTACTTC.

V gene TRBV2 combines with J gene TRBJ1-1; no firm D call. CDR3 length: 8 residues. Trimming left V 0 bases short and J 13 bases short, with 0 bases between. Germline loops: CDR1 SNHLY, CDR2 FYNNEI. The CDR3 nucleotides are TGTGCCAGCAGTGAAGCTTTCTTT. This sequence encodes CASSEAFF.

Points on this clonotype: Being one base from a much bigger clone, this may be a read error. CDR3 residues: CAWCVSGGYTF. As DNA, the CDR3 is TGTGCCTGGTGTGTATCTGGTGGCTACACCTTC. V gene TRBV30 combines with J gene TRBJ1-2; D ambiguous. CDR1 is GTSNPN and CDR2 is SVGIG in the germline V gene (reference sequence). The CDR3 spans 11 residues. The full variable domain, rest sourced from reference TRBV30 and TRBJ1-2, is SQTIHQWPATLVQPVGSPLSLECTVEGTSNPNLYWYRQAAGRGLQLLFYSVGIGQISSEVPQNLSASRPQDRQFILSSKKLLLSDSGFYLCAWCVSGGYTFGSGTRLTVV.

This clonotype was detected a few times. At one end, the junction sequence differs from germline, possibly due to a read error. V and J are TRBV14 and TRBJ2-3, with no clear D. Germline V gene sequence: CDR1 SGHDN, CDR2 FVKESK. This CDR3 region has 13 residues. The CDR3 protein is CASSQDLTNTQYF. For the CDR3, the DNA is TGTGCCAGCAGCCAAGATCTCACAAATACGCAGTATTTT.

The gene calls are TRBV20-1 and TRBJ1-4; D gene unclear. The CDR3 has 16 amino acids. Deletions cut 5 bases from V and 6 bases from J, with 22 bases between. Per the germline V gene, CDR1 is DFQATT and CDR2 is SNEGSKA (reference sequence). The CDR3 DNA reads as TGCAGTGCTCAACCTCTGGAGGGCCCCTACTATGAAAAACTGTTTTTT. Its protein product is CSAQPLEGPYYEKLFF.

The chain combines TRBV5-1 with TRBJ2-1; D possibly corresponds to TRBD2 (5 bases). The V gene's germline CDR1 is SGHRS and CDR2 YFSETQ. CDR3 size: 14 residues. With 7 bases removed from V and 0 bases from J, the gap between germline ends came to 11 bases. CDR3 residues: CASHPGSSYNEQFF. CDR3 sequence (DNA): TGCGCCAGCCACCCTGGGAGCTCCTACAATGAGCAGTTCTTC.

At least ten counts were recorded for this clonotype. The rearrangement links TRBV7-8 to TRBJ1-2; D is perhaps TRBD1 (6 bases). V was trimmed by 5 bases and J by 2 bases, leaving 9 bases between them. This CDR3 region has 13 residues. Germline CDR1 reads SGHVS; CDR2 reads FQNEAQ. CDR3 amino acids: CASSKDSNYGYTF. For the CDR3, the DNA is TGTGCCAGCAGCAAGGACAGCAACTATGGCTACACCTTC.

This clonotype has a count of ten or more. The chain couples TRBV3-1 to TRBJ2-1; D gene ambiguous. The V and J ends lost 1 base and 7 bases respectively, with 14 bases between them. From germline, CDR1 is LGHDT and CDR2 YNNKEL (reference sequence). The CDR3 totals 15 residues. CDR3: CASSQARIARNEQFF. The DNA of the CDR3 is TGTGCCAGCAGCCAAGCCAGGATAGCTCGAAATGAGCAGTTCTTC.